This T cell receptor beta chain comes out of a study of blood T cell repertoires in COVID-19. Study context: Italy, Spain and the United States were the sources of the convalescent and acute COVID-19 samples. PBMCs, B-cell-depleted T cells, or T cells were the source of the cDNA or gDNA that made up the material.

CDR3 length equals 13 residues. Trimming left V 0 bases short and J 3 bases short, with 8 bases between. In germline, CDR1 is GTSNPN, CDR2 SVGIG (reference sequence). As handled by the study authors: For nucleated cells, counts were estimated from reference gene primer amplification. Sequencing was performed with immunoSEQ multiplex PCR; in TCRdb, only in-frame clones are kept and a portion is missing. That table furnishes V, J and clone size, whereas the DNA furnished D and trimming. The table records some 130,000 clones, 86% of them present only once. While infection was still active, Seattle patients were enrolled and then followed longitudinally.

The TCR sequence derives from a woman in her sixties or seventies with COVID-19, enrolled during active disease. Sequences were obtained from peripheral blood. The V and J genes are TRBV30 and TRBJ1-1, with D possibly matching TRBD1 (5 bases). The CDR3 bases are TGTGCCTGGAGTGTACGGGGGGACACTGAAGCTTTCTTT. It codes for CAWSVRGDTEAFF.